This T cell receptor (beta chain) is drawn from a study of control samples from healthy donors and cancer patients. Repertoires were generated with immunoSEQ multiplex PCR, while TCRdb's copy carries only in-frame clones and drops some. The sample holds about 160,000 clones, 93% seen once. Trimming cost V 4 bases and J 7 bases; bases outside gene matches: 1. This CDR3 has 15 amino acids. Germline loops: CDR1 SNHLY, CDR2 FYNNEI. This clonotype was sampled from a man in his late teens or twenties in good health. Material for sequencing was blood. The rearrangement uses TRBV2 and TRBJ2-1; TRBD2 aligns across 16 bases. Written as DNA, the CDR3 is TGTGCCAGCAGTGTGGGACTAGCGGGGGGGAATGAGCAGTTCTTC. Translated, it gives CASSVGLAGGNEQFF.